This is a list of T cell receptor beta chains from one sample in a study of shared clonotypes between healthy human individuals. Assay used: immunoSEQ multiplex PCR; TCRdb lists only in-frame clones, some missing. Found here are about 670,000 clones, about three quarters of them singletons; the top ten hold approximately 1.8%. Material: memory CD4+ T cells sorted from blood. These receptors originate from a woman in her twenties or thirties in good health. The conserved cysteine and the conserved F or W are not part of the CDR3 here. A D gene is named only where the DNA matches it firmly. A clone size is listed for some rows: how often the clone was seen (once, few, many), or a class if it is expanded.

D	V	J	size	length	CDR3
TRBD2	TRBV5-4	TRBJ2-3	NA	14	ASSGLSGSSSDTQY
NA	TRBV10-3	TRBJ1-5	NA	11	AISEKDRQPQH
NA	TRBV18	TRBJ2-2	NA	16	ASSPMVGGEGNTGELF
TRBD1	TRBV2	TRBJ1-3	NA	11	ASSVTGRDTIY
NA	TRBV5-1	TRBJ1-1	NA	11	ASSQVPQEKAF
NA	TRBV10-3	TRBJ2-7	once	12	AISERGPAYEQY
NA	TRBV28	TRBJ1-1	NA	11	ASSLSLYTEAF
TRBD2	TRBV11-3	TRBJ2-3	once	15	ASSPGTSSGSTDTQY
TRBD2	TRBV6-5	TRBJ2-3	NA	14	ASSYSLAGGGGTQY
TRBD2	TRBV7-2	TRBJ2-7	NA	11	AATGLAGLRYY
NA	TRBV7-3	TRBJ2-7	NA	12	ASSLKSGTYEQY
NA	TRBV5-1	TRBJ2-1	once	11	ASSLSEGYEQF
NA	TRBV27	TRBJ2-7	many	12	ASRENRENHEQY
NA	TRBV6-5	TRBJ2-6	NA	12	ASTRVGGANVLT
NA	TRBV29-1	TRBJ2-7	NA	13	SVGGVGFLSYEQY
NA	TRBV5-1	TRBJ2-7	many	12	ASMNNLGSGEQY
NA	TRBV7-9	TRBJ1-1	few	10	ASSSGRTEAF
NA	TRBV6-1	TRBJ2-7	NA	14	ASSEWGQPPTYEQY
TRBD1	TRBV6-5	TRBJ2-7	NA	14	ASSYSGLTGLGEQY
TRBD1	TRBV25-1	TRBJ1-2	once	11	ASSTTGNYGYT
NA	TRBV19	TRBJ2-7	NA	12	ASSIQGISYEQY
NA	TRBV5-1	TRBJ2-7	NA	14	ASSLRSSRSWYEQY
NA	TRBV4-2	TRBJ1-2	NA	10	ASSQERGLNT
NA	TRBV7-3	TRBJ2-2	NA	12	ASRLTGTTGELF
NA	TRBV11-2	TRBJ2-1	NA	13	ASSARGAGANEQF
NA	TRBV6-1	TRBJ2-1	NA	11	ASSRSQPNEQF
NA	TRBV7-9	TRBJ2-6	once	16	ASSSWSAGRGGANVLT
TRBD1	TRBV30	TRBJ1-3	NA	11	AWARGSGNTIY
NA	TRBV28	TRBJ2-2	NA	12	ASIGGQNTGELF
TRBD1	TRBV7-9	TRBJ1-2	NA	12	ASSTGQGVWGYT
NA	TRBV30	TRBJ1-2	once	11	AWRVTATYGYT
TRBD1	TRBV7-9	TRBJ1-3	NA	12	ASSLTGEGNTIY
TRBD1	TRBV30	TRBJ1-4	NA	14	AWARPGQGPNEKLF
NA	TRBV6-1	TRBJ1-1	NA	11	ASSEYFNTEAF
TRBD2	TRBV25-1	TRBJ2-1	NA	11	ASIAGGPDEQF
NA	TRBV6-5	TRBJ1-5	few	11	ASRGPSNQPQH
TRBD1	TRBV5-1	TRBJ2-7	NA	12	ASSLGQGVNEQY
NA	TRBV18	TRBJ1-1	few	11	ASSESGAFEAF
NA	TRBV4-1	TRBJ1-5	NA	13	ASSPTDRADQPQH
TRBD1	TRBV2	TRBJ2-6	NA	16	ASGDRGRGGTGANVLT
NA	TRBV7-2	TRBJ2-5	NA	13	ASSLVSVRQETQY